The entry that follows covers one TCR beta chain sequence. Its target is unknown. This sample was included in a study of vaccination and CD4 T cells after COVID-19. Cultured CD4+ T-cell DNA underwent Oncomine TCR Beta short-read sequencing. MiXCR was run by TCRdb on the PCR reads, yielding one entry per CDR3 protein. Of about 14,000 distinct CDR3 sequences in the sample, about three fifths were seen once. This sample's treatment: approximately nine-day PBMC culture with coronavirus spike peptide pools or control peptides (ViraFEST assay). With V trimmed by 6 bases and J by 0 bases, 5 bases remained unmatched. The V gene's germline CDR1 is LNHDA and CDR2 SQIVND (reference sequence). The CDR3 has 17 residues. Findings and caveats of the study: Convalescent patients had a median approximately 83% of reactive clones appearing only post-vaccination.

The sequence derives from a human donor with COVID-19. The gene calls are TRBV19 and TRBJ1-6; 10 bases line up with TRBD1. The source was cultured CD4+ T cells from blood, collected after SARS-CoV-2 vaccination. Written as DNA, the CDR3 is TGTGCCAGTAGGCCGGGACAGGGGAGCTCCTATAATTCACCCCTCCACTTT. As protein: CASRPGQGSSYNSPLHF.